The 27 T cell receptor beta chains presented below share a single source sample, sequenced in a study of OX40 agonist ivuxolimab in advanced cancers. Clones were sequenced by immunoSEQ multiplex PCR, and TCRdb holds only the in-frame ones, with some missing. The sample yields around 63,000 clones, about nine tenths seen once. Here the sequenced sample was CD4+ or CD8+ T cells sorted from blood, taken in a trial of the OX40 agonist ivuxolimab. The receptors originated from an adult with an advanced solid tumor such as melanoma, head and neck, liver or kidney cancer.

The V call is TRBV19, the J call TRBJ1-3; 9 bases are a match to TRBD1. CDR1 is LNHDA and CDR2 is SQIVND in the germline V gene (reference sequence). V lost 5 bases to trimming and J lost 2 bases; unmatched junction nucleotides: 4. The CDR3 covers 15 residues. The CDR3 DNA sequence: TGTGCCAGTAGTGTGACAGGGGGTCCTGGAAACACCATATATTTT. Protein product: CASSVTGGPGNTIYF.

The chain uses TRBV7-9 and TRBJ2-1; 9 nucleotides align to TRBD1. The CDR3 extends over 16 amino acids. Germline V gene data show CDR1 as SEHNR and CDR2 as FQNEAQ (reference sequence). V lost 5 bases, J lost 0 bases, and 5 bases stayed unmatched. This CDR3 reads CASSGRDRASYNEQFF. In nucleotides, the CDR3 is TGTGCCAGCAGCGGCCGGGACAGGGCCTCCTACAATGAGCAGTTCTTC. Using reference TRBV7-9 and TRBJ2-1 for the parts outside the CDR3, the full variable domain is DTGVSQNPRHKITKRGQNVTFRCDPISEHNRLYWYRQTLGQGPEFLTYFQNEAQLEKSRLLSDRFSAERPKGSFSTLEIQRTEQGDSAMYLCASSGRDRASYNEQFFGPGTRLTVL.

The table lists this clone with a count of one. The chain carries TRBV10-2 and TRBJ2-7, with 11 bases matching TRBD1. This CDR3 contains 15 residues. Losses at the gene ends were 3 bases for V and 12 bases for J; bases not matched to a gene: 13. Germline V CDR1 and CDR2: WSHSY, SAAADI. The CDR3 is CASSESGTGGDKPYF. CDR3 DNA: TGCGCCAGCAGTGAATCCGGGACAGGGGGTGATAAGCCGTACTTC.

In nucleotides, the CDR3 is TGTGCCATCAGCTGGGGCTTGGGCTATGGCTACACCTTC. Residues: CAISWGLGYGYTF. V and J are TRBV10-3 and TRBJ1-2; TRBD1 might be the D (5 bases). This CDR3 comprises 13 residues. Germline loops: CDR1 ENHRY, CDR2 SYGVKD. V was clipped by 6 bases and J by 4 bases, with 12 bases between them.

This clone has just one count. This chain's CDR3 is CASTLDAPYEQYF. CDR3 sequence (DNA): TGCGCCAGCACCCTGGACGCTCCCTACGAGCAGTACTTC. The rearrangement joins TRBV5-1 to TRBJ2-7; D ambiguous. Between the trimmed V and J ends, which lost 6 bases and 2 bases, there was a span of 12 bases. The CDR3 is 13 residues long. In germline, CDR1 is SGHRS, CDR2 YFSETQ.

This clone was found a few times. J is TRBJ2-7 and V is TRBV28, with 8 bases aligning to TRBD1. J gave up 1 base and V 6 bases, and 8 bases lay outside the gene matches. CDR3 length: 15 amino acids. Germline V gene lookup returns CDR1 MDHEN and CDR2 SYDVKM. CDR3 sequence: CASRQRDRNSYEQYF. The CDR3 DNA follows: TGTGCCAGCAGGCAACGGGACAGGAATTCCTACGAGCAGTACTTC.

CDR3 DNA: TGCGCCAGCAGCCTAGACTCGACAGGGGCCGGGTATGGCTACACCTTC. Its protein product is CASSLDSTGAGYGYTF. The chain links TRBV5-1 to TRBJ1-2, with 8 bases that match TRBD1. The trim removed 4 bases at V and 5 bases at J, leaving 13 bases unmatched. Germline values: CDR1 SGHRS, CDR2 YFSETQ. The CDR3 covers 16 residues. Using reference TRBV5-1 and TRBJ1-2 for the parts outside the CDR3, the full variable domain is KAGVTQTPRYLIKTRGQQVTLSCSPISGHRSVSWYQQTPGQGLQFLFEYFSETQRNKGNFPGRFSGRQFSNSRSEMNVSTLELGDSALYLCASSLDSTGAGYGYTFGSGTRLTVV.

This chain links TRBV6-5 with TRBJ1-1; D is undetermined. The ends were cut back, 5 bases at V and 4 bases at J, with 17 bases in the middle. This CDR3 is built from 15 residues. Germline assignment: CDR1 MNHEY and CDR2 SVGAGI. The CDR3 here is CASSTAGQSVTEAFF. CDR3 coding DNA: TGTGCCAGCAGTACGGCGGGTCAGAGCGTCACTGAAGCTTTCTTT.

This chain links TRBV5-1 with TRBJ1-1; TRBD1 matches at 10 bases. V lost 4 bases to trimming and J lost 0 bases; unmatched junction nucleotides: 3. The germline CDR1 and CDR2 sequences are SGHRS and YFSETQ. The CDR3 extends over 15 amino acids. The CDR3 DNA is TGCGCCAGCAGCATCGGGACAGGGGTGAACACTGAAGCTTTCTTT. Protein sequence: CASSIGTGVNTEAFF. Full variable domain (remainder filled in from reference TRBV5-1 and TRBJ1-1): KAGVTQTPRYLIKTRGQQVTLSCSPISGHRSVSWYQQTPGQGLQFLFEYFSETQRNKGNFPGRFSGRQFSNSRSEMNVSTLELGDSALYLCASSIGTGVNTEAFFGQGTRLTVV.

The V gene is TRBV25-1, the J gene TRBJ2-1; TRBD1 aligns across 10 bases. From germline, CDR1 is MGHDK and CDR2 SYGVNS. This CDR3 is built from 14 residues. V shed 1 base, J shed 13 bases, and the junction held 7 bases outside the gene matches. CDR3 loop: CASSEWGQGNRQFF. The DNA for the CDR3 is TGTGCCAGCAGTGAATGGGGACAGGGGAATAGACAGTTCTTC.

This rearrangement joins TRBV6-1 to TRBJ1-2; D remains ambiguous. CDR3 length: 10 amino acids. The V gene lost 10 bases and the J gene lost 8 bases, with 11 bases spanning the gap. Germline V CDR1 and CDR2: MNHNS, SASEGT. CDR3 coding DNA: TGTGCCACCCATTTCCAAGGCTACACCTTC. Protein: CATHFQGYTF.

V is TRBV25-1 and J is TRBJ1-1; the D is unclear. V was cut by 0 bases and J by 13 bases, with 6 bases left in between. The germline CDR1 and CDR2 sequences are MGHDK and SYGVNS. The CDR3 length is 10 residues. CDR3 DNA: TGTGCCAGCAGTGAATATATCGGTTTCTTT. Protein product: CASSEYIGFF.

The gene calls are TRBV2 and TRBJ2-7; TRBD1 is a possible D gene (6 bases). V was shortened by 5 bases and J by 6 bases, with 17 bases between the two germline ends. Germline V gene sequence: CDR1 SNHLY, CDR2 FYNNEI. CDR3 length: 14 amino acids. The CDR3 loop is CASSYRDTLVEQYF. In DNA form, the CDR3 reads TGTGCCAGCAGTTACCGGGACACATTAGTCGAGCAGTACTTC. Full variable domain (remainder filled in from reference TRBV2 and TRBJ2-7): EPEVTQTPSHQVTQMGQEVILRCVPISNHLYFYWYRQILGQKVEFLVSFYNNEISEKSEIFDDQFSVERPDGSNFTLKIRSTKLEDSAMYFCASSYRDTLVEQYFGPGTRLTVT.

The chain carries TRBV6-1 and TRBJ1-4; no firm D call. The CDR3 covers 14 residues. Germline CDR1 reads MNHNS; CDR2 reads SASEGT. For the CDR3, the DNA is TGTGCGACTACCGACGGGAGGGTTAGAGAAAAACTGTTTTTT. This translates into CATTDGRVREKLFF.

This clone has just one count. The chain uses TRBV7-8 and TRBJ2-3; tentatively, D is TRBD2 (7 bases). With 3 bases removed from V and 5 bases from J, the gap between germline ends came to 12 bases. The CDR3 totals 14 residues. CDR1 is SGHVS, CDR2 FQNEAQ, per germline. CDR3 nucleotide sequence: TGTGCCAGCAGCTTCGCGGGGGCGGGAGATACGCAGTATTTT. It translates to CASSFAGAGDTQYF.

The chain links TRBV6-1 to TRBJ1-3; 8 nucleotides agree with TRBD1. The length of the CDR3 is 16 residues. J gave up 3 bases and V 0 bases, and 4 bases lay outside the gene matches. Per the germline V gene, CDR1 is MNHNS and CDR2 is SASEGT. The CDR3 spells CASSEAPGGFGNTIYF. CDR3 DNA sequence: TGTGCCAGCAGTGAAGCGCCAGGGGGCTTTGGAAACACCATATATTTT.

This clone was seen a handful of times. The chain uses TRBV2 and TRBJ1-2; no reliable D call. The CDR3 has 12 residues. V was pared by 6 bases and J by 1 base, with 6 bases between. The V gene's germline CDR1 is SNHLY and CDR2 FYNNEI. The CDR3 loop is CASSTDNYGYTF. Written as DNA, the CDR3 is TGTGCCAGCAGCACGGATAACTATGGCTACACCTTC.

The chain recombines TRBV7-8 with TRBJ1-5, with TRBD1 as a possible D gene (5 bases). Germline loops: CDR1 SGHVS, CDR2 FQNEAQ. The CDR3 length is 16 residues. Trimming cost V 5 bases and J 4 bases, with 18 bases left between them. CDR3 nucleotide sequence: TGTGCCAGCAGCGAACAACCTGAGGGGATTAATCAGCCCCAGCATTTT. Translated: CASSEQPEGINQPQHF.

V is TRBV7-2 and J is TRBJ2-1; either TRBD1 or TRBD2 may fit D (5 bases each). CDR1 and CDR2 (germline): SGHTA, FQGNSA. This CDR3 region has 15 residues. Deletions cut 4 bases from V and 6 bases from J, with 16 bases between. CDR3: CASSSYGATVNEQFF. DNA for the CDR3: TGTGCCAGCAGCTCCTACGGGGCGACAGTCAATGAGCAGTTCTTC.

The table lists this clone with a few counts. The chain's CDR3 is CASSGPGQQNTEAFF. In DNA form, the CDR3 reads TGTGCCAGCAGCGGTCCGGGACAGCAGAACACTGAAGCTTTCTTT. The rearrangement uses TRBV5-4 and TRBJ1-1; 7 nucleotides match TRBD1. Per the germline V gene, CDR1 is SGHNT and CDR2 is YYREEE (reference sequence). J lost 1 base, V lost 4 bases, and 7 bases had no gene match. The CDR3 has 15 amino acids. Full variable domain (remainder filled in from reference TRBV5-4 and TRBJ1-1): ETGVTQSPTHLIKTRGQQVTLRCSSQSGHNTVSWYQQALGQGPQFIFQYYREEENGRGNFPPRFSGLQFPNYSSELNVNALELDDSALYLCASSGPGQQNTEAFFGQGTRLTVV.

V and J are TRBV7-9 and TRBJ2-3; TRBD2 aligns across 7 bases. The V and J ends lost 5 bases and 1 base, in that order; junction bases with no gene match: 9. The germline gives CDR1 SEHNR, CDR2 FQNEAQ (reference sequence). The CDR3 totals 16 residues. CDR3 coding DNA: TGTGCCAGCAGCCCCCCAACGAGCGGGGGCACAGATACGCAGTATTTT. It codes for CASSPPTSGGTDTQYF.

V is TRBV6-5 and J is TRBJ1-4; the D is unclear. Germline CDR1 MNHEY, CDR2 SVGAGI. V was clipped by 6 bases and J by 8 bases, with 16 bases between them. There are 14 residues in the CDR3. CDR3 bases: TGTGCCAGCAGCCCCGCCTTTCTAGGGGAAAAACTGTTTTTT. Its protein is CASSPAFLGEKLFF.

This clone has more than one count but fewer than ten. The chain's CDR3 is CASSSRRGLEQYF. CDR3 coding DNA: TGTGCCAGCAGCTCCCGTCGGGGACTCGAGCAGTACTTC. The rearrangement links TRBV7-9 to TRBJ2-7; tentatively, D is TRBD2 (6 bases). Looked up from germline, CDR1 is SEHNR and CDR2 is FQNEAQ (reference sequence). The V end was cut by 4 bases, the J end by 6 bases, with 13 bases between. The CDR3 is 13 residues long.

In DNA form, the CDR3 reads TGTGCCATCAGACGGGACAGGGAAAATTCACCCCTCCACTTT. Translated: CAIRRDRENSPLHF. The chain has TRBV10-3 and TRBJ1-6, with 9 bases that match TRBD1. CDR3 size: 14 residues. CDR1 is ENHRY, CDR2 SYGVKD, per germline. V trimming: 6 bases; J trimming: 7 bases; junction bases outside the gene matches: 4.

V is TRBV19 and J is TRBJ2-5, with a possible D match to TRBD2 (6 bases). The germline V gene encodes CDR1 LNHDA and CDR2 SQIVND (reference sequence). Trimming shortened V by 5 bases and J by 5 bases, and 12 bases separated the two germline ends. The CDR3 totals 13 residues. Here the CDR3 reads CASSPTRGETQYF. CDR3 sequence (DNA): TGTGCCAGTAGTCCGACTAGAGGGGAGACCCAGTACTTC.

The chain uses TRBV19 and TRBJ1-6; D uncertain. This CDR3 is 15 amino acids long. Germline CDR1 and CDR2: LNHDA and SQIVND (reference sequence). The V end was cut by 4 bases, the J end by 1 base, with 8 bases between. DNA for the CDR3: TGTGCCAGTAGTACCAGTTGGTCCTATAATTCACCCCTCCACTTT. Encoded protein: CASSTSWSYNSPLHF.

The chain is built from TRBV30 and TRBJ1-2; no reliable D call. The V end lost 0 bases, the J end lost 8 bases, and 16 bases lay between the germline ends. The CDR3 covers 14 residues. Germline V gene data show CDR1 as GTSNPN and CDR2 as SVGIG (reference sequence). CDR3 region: CAWSVLGRGAGYTF. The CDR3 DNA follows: TGTGCCTGGAGTGTACTCGGTCGGGGTGCCGGCTACACCTTC. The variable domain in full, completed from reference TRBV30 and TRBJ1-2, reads SQTIHQWPATLVQPVGSPLSLECTVEGTSNPNLYWYRQAAGRGLQLLFYSVGIGQISSEVPQNLSASRPQDRQFILSSKKLLLSDSGFYLCAWSVLGRGAGYTFGSGTRLTVV.